Shown below are 26 T cell receptor beta chains from a single sample sequenced in a study of OX40 agonist ivuxolimab in advanced cancers. Clones were read by immunoSEQ multiplex PCR, and TCRdb kept only the in-frame ones, dropping some. The data show around 90,000 clones, around 90% seen once. The sample consisted of CD4+ or CD8+ T cells sorted from blood, taken in a trial of the OX40 agonist ivuxolimab. The receptors originated from an adult with an advanced solid tumor such as melanoma, head and neck, liver or kidney cancer.

J is TRBJ2-5 and V is TRBV5-1; D uncertain. Germline-derived CDR1 and CDR2 are SGHRS and YFSETQ. The CDR3 sequence is 13 residues long. The V and J ends lost 0 bases and 5 bases respectively, with 8 bases between them. CDR3 residues: CASSLETTETQYF. The DNA of the CDR3 is TGCGCCAGCAGCTTGGAAACAACGGAGACCCAGTACTTC.

The CDR3 DNA reads TGTGCCAGCAGCCTAGACCAGGGGGAGACCCAGTACTTC. It yields the protein CASSLDQGETQYF. V and J are TRBV9 and TRBJ2-5; a weak D match, TRBD1 (6 bases). The length of the CDR3 is 13 residues. V lost 4 bases and J 5 bases, leaving 12 bases between the germline ends. Germline values: CDR1 SGDLS, CDR2 YYNGEE.

V usage is TRBV5-1 and J usage is TRBJ2-3; TRBD1 agrees at 9 bases. Germline CDR1 is SGHRS and CDR2 is YFSETQ. The V segment lost 0 bases and the J segment 3 bases; nucleotides outside the gene matches: 5. The CDR3 runs to 16 residues. CDR3 bases: TGCGCCAGCAGCTTGGACGGGACAGGGACTACAGATACGCAGTATTTT. It codes for CASSLDGTGTTDTQYF.

This chain links TRBV19 with TRBJ1-2; 7 nucleotides agree with TRBD1. V was pared by 3 bases and J by 5 bases, with 9 bases of the junction left unmatched. Germline CDR1 and CDR2: LNHDA and SQIVND (reference sequence). The CDR3 consists of 15 residues. The CDR3: CASSMGTAYVYGYTF. DNA of the CDR3: TGTGCCAGTAGTATGGGGACAGCGTATGTATATGGCTACACCTTC.

This chain links TRBV7-9 with TRBJ2-7; tentatively, D is TRBD2 (6 bases). With 4 bases removed from V and 3 bases from J, the gap between germline ends came to 16 bases. CDR3 length: 15 residues. From germline, CDR1 is SEHNR and CDR2 FQNEAQ (reference sequence). The CDR3 DNA follows: TGTGCCAGCAGCTCAGGAGGGCCAGGGCGCTACGAGCAGTACTTC. Amino acid sequence: CASSSGGPGRYEQYF.

The CDR3 is CASTVEARLGEQYF. The CDR3 bases are TGTGCCAGCACCGTGGAGGCCCGGTTGGGCGAGCAGTACTTC. J is TRBJ2-5 and V is TRBV28; perhaps TRBD2 as D (5 bases). The J call may be faulty, since TRBJ2-7 better matches the DNA end. CDR1 MDHEN and CDR2 SYDVKM come from the germline V gene. The CDR3 is 14 amino acids.

J is TRBJ2-2 and V is TRBV5-5; 12 bases agree with TRBD2. The CDR3 covers 16 residues. V trimming: 7 bases; J trimming: 3 bases; junction bases outside the gene matches: 7. Germline V gene data show CDR1 as SGHKS and CDR2 as YYEKEE (reference sequence). CDR3 residues: CASEGLAGSYTGELFF. CDR3 DNA sequence: TGTGCCAGCGAGGGACTAGCGGGCAGTTACACCGGGGAGCTGTTTTTT.

J is TRBJ2-6 and V is TRBV27; possibly TRBD2 for D (5 bases). The V gene lost 2 bases and the J gene lost 2 bases, with 13 bases spanning the gap. The CDR3 extends over 17 amino acids. CDR1 and CDR2 (germline): MNHEY, SMNVEV (reference sequence). Here the CDR3 DNA reads TGTGCCAGCAGTTTAGCTGGACTTCATACTGGGGCCAACGTCCTGACTTTC. As protein: CASSLAGLHTGANVLTF. The variable domain in full, with the rest retrieved from reference TRBV27 and TRBJ2-6, is EAQVTQNPRYLITVTGKKLTVTCSQNMNHEYMSWYRQDPGLGLRQIYYSMNVEVTDKGDVPEGYKVSRKEKRNFPLILESPSPNQTSLYFCASSLAGLHTGANVLTFGAGSRLTVL.

The chain links TRBV5-4 to TRBJ2-1; 7 nucleotides agree with TRBD2. Germline V gene sequence: CDR1 SGHNT, CDR2 YYREEE (reference sequence). The ends lost 0 bases at V and 0 bases at J; junction bases unmatched: 3. The CDR3 runs to 16 residues. The CDR3 loop reads CASSLEGGSSYNEQFF. CDR3 nucleotide sequence: TGTGCCAGCAGCTTGGAAGGCGGGAGCTCCTACAATGAGCAGTTCTTC.

The rearrangement uses TRBV7-2 and TRBJ2-2; tentatively, D is TRBD2 (5 bases). Germline CDR1 reads SGHTA; CDR2 reads FQGNSA. Trimming cost V 0 bases and J 4 bases, with 6 bases left between them. This CDR3 is built from 14 residues. The CDR3 DNA sequence: TGTGCCAGCAGCTTAGCCGGGGTCACCGGGGAGCTGTTTTTT. This translates into CASSLAGVTGELFF. Supplemented by reference TRBV7-2 and TRBJ2-2, the full variable domain reads GAGVSQSPSNKVTEKGKDVELRCDPISGHTALYWYRQSLGQGLEFLIYFQGNSAPDKSGLPSDRFSAERTGGSVSTLTIQRTQQEDSAVYLCASSLAGVTGELFFGEGSRLTVL.

The J gene is TRBJ1-1, the V gene TRBV7-9, with unresolved D. V was shortened by 7 bases and J by 8 bases, with 11 bases between the two germline ends. The CDR3 has 11 amino acids. Germline lookup yields CDR1 SEHNR and CDR2 FQNEAQ (reference sequence). As DNA, the CDR3 is TGTGCCAGCACCAATAGAAGGGAAGCTTTCTTT. This translates into CASTNRREAFF.

This clone was seen once. The genes are TRBV5-6 and TRBJ2-2, with TRBD2 matching 9 bases. V gave up 4 bases and J gave up 8 bases; unmatched junction bases: 15. Germline V gene lookup returns CDR1 SGHDT and CDR2 YYEEEE. This CDR3 comprises 17 residues. CDR3 DNA sequence: TGTGCCAGCAGCAAAAAACTAGCGGGCGCTTTGACTGGGGAGCTGTTTTTT. It codes for CASSKKLAGALTGELFF.

This chain links TRBV2 with TRBJ2-2; possibly TRBD2 for D (5 bases). This CDR3 spans 13 amino acids. The V and J ends lost 7 bases and 6 bases respectively, with 12 bases between them. Germline V lookup: CDR1 SNHLY, CDR2 FYNNEI. The CDR3 coding sequence is TGTGCCAGCATAGTGGCCGGGGCCGGGGAGCTGTTTTTT. Its translation is CASIVAGAGELFF.

The J gene is TRBJ1-2, the V gene TRBV7-9, with TRBD1 as a possible D gene (6 bases). Germline V gene data show CDR1 as SEHNR and CDR2 as FQNEAQ (reference sequence). Trimming pared 5 bases from V and 4 bases from J, leaving 14 bases between. This CDR3 contains 14 residues. The CDR3: CASSKQGGVYGYTF. CDR3 coding DNA: TGTGCCAGCAGCAAACAGGGAGGAGTCTATGGCTACACCTTC.

The chain couples TRBV6-6 to TRBJ2-7, with 9 nucleotides matching TRBD1. Germline values: CDR1 MNHNY, CDR2 SVGAGI (reference sequence). V lost 5 bases and J lost 1; bases outside the gene matches: 6. CDR3 length: 15 residues. CDR3 DNA: TGTGCCAGCAGTCTGGACAGGGGTGGATCCTACGAGCAGTACTTC. Protein product: CASSLDRGGSYEQYF.

This clone showed up just once. This sequence joins TRBV4-1 and TRBJ1-4; TRBD1 matches 8 bases. CDR1 and CDR2 (germline): MGHRA, YSYEKL. Trimming took 3 bases from V and 10 from J; bases not matched to a gene: 10. The CDR3 covers 15 residues. The CDR3 DNA reads TGCGCCAGCAGCCATGGACAGGGAATTTCTAGAAAACTGTTTTTT. Translating it yields CASSHGQGISRKLFF.

The rearrangement links TRBV11-2 to TRBJ1-1, with unresolved D. The CDR3 has 14 amino acids. With 5 bases removed from V and 0 bases from J, the gap between germline ends came to 10 bases. Germline CDR1 and CDR2: SGHAT and FQNNGV. CDR3: CASSPSRLNTEAFF. In nucleotides, the CDR3 is TGTGCCAGCAGCCCATCCAGGTTGAACACTGAAGCTTTCTTT.

The V and J genes are TRBV11-3 and TRBJ2-1, with 8 positions matching TRBD1. The germline gives CDR1 SGHNT, CDR2 YENEEA. The CDR3 totals 16 residues. After removal of 5 bases from V and 7 bases from J, the junction contained 13 bases not matched to a gene. CDR3 DNA sequence: TGTGCCAGCAGCCGAACCGGGCAGGGGGCGAGGAATGAGCAGTTCTTC. As protein: CASSRTGQGARNEQFF.

The chain employs TRBV5-4 and TRBJ2-5; D might be TRBD1 (6 bases). The germline V gene has CDR1 SGHNT and CDR2 YYREEE (reference sequence). The CDR3 has 14 residues. Trimming removed 0 bases at V and 4 bases at J, with 10 bases between. The CDR3, as DNA: TGTGCCAGCAGCTTGGCTGGGACACCAGAGACCCAGTACTTC. Encoded protein: CASSLAGTPETQYF. The full variable domain, with the rest looked up from reference TRBV5-4 and TRBJ2-5, is ETGVTQSPTHLIKTRGQQVTLRCSSQSGHNTVSWYQQALGQGPQFIFQYYREEENGRGNFPPRFSGLQFPNYSSELNVNALELDDSALYLCASSLAGTPETQYFGPGTRLLVL.

This rearrangement joins TRBV18 to TRBJ1-1, with D possibly being TRBD1 (5 bases). Trimming shortened V by 1 base and J by 1 base, and 16 bases separated the two germline ends. Germline values: CDR1 KGHSH, CDR2 LQKENI. This CDR3 is 17 amino acids long. The CDR3 nucleotides are TGTGCCAGCTCACCACAAGTACAGGATCTTGGGAACACTGAAGCTTTCTTT. Translating gives CASSPQVQDLGNTEAFF.

The gene calls are TRBV9 and TRBJ2-2; no clear D gene. The germline CDR1 and CDR2 sequences are SGDLS and YYNGEE. V was cut by 0 bases and J by 7 bases, with 7 bases left in between. The CDR3 runs 13 residues. The CDR3 spells CASSVEVYGELFF. For the CDR3, the DNA is TGTGCCAGCAGCGTAGAAGTCTACGGGGAGCTGTTTTTT.

The V and J genes are TRBV4-3 and TRBJ1-5, with D tentatively TRBD1 (6 bases). CDR1 is LGHNA and CDR2 is YSLEER in the germline V gene. CDR3 size: 15 residues. V was cut by 0 bases and J by 6 bases, with 12 bases left in between. The CDR3 DNA follows: TGCGCCAGCAGCCAAGAAGGGGGGCTAAGTCAGCCCCAGCATTTT. The encoded protein is CASSQEGGLSQPQHF.

Only one count was recorded for this clone. CDR3 sequence: CASSFPARGNTGELFF. The CDR3 nucleotides read TGTGCCAGCAGCTTCCCCGCCAGGGGGAACACCGGGGAGCTGTTTTTT. The genes are TRBV5-5 and TRBJ2-2; maybe TRBD1 (6 bases). V was trimmed by 2 bases and J by 1 base, leaving 12 bases between them. CDR3 length equals 16 residues. Germline CDR1 reads SGHKS; CDR2 reads YYEKEE (reference sequence).

The DNA for the CDR3 is TGTGCCAGCACCCCGGGACAACGGAACTATGGCTACACCTTC. Amino acid sequence: CASTPGQRNYGYTF. The rearrangement joins TRBV28 to TRBJ1-2; tentative D call: TRBD1 (6 bases). V lost 7 bases to trimming and J lost 2 bases, with 14 bases between them. This CDR3 has 14 amino acids. Germline CDR1 is MDHEN and CDR2 is SYDVKM.

The CDR3 region is CASSMTGVANYGYTF. CDR3 DNA sequence: TGTGCCAGCAGTATGACAGGGGTAGCTAACTATGGCTACACCTTC. This chain joins TRBV27 and TRBJ1-2; 8 nucleotides match TRBD1. Trimming took 5 bases from V and 0 from J; bases not matched to a gene: 5. The CDR3 loop spans 15 amino acids. CDR1 and CDR2 from the germline V gene are MNHEY and SMNVEV (reference sequence).

V usage is TRBV9 and J usage is TRBJ2-1, with a weak D call TRBD2 (5 bases). Between the trimmed V and J ends, which lost 0 bases and 3 bases, there was a span of 10 bases. Per the germline V gene, CDR1 is SGDLS and CDR2 is YYNGEE. The CDR3 covers 15 residues. The chain's CDR3 is CASSVGIGNYNEQFF. Written as DNA, the CDR3 is TGTGCCAGCAGCGTAGGAATCGGGAACTACAATGAGCAGTTCTTC.